This TCR beta chain was sequenced during a study of shared clonotypes between healthy human individuals. Study observations and caveats: Naive subsets typically showed greater estimated richness than memory subsets.

Concerning this clone itself: Its antigen remains unknown. Other DNA sequences in the sample encode the same CDR3.

Donors comprised healthy HIV-negative adults lacking recent acute infections or vaccinations. Germline assignment: CDR1 SEHNR and CDR2 FQNEAQ (reference sequence). V lost 3 bases and J 5 bases, leaving 4 bases between the germline ends. This CDR3 region has 11 residues. Clones were read by immunoSEQ multiplex PCR, and TCRdb kept only the in-frame ones, dropping some. Among 2 million to 2.5 million clones listed, 95% were seen once. Sample: naive CD4+ T cells sorted from blood. Subset indicated: CD45RA+ positively selected. This chain joins TRBV7-9 and TRBJ1-1; no reliable D call. The receptor was derived from a man aged 18 to 29 in good health. CDR3 sequence: CASSLPTEAFF. The CDR3 DNA sequence: TGTGCCAGCAGCTTGCCGACTGAAGCTTTCTTT.